This TCR beta chain was sequenced in a study of T cells in Graves' hyperthyroidism and ophthalmopathy. The wider study: At the time of initial diagnosis and before any treatment, peripheral blood was collected.

Any patient presenting with uncontrolled infection, other autoimmune disease, pregnancy or lactation was left out. Each diagnosis was grounded in clinical symptoms, serum thyroxine and TRAb, thyroid ultrasound, and orbital computed tomography. Fresh 10 ml peripheral blood yielded PBMCs. V shed 6 bases and J 6 bases; nucleotides not matched to a gene: 14. Germline V CDR1 and CDR2: DFQATT, SNEGSKA (reference sequence). The CDR3 covers 16 residues. TCR beta CDR3 regions were amplified from RNA transcripts. The HTBI primer set drove a first-round RT-PCR of the TCR CDR3. A single record per CDR3 protein comes from TCRdb applying MiXCR to the multiplex PCR reads. The repertoire includes about 500,000 distinct CDR3 sequences, 17% of them detected once, and roughly 18% sits in the top ten. This clonotype was detected a few times.

This sequence originates from a woman under 30 with Graves' ophthalmopathy. The sample consisted of blood. This chain links TRBV20-1 with TRBJ1-4, with TRBD1 identical over 9 bases. CDR3 sequence reads: CSAEDRGSLKDEKLFF. In nucleotides, the CDR3 is TGCAGTGCAGAGGACAGGGGCTCACTTAAGGATGAAAAACTGTTTTTT.